Each of the 19 T cell receptor beta chains below was sequenced from the same sample in a study of blood T cells in healthy people across ages. A second 7 to 11 cycle PCR used barcoded and J-beta primers. TCRdb used MiXCR to reprocess the 5' RACE reads, holding one entry per CDR3 protein. The table lists about a million distinct CDR3 sequences, just over 50% of them singletons, with 20% to 25% in the top ten. Material for sequencing was blood. These receptors were taken from a woman aged 55-70 years in good health.

This clonotype has a handful of counts. The chain uses TRBV7-2 and TRBJ1-5, with a weak D call TRBD1 (5 bases). V lost 2 bases and J lost 7, with 6 bases in between. Germline lookup yields CDR1 SGHTA and CDR2 FQGNSA. The CDR3 sequence is 12 residues long. In DNA form, the CDR3 reads TGTGCCAGCAGCTTATGGGGCCAGCCCCAGCATTTT. Its protein is CASSLWGQPQHF.

The chain links TRBV29-1 to TRBJ1-1, with D unresolved. Germline assignment: CDR1 SQVTM and CDR2 ANQGSEA. The CDR3 consists of 15 residues. V was cut by 5 bases and J by 1 base, with 17 bases left in between. CDR3 amino acids: CSVSFRGGENTEAFF. The CDR3, as DNA: TGCAGCGTTTCATTCCGGGGTGGAGAGAACACTGAAGCTTTCTTT.

This clonotype was found a few times. The chain recombines TRBV5-6 with TRBJ2-3; D remains ambiguous. There are 15 residues in the CDR3. With 2 bases removed from V and 2 bases from J, the gap between germline ends came to 12 bases. Germline-derived CDR1 and CDR2 are SGHDT and YYEEEE. The CDR3 DNA reads as TGTGCCAGCAGCTTAAACTACCTGAACACAGATACGCAGTATTTT. As protein: CASSLNYLNTDTQYF.

On this clonotype: This sequence may be a read error, since a much larger clone differs from it by one base. The chain is built from TRBV20-1 and TRBJ1-6; D call uncertain. Trimming took 6 bases from V and 11 from J, leaving 20 bases between them. This CDR3 contains 14 residues. Germline V gene sequence: CDR1 DFQATT, CDR2 SNEGSKA (reference sequence). The CDR3 is CSARTADGNPPLHF. DNA of the CDR3: TGCAGTGCCCGGACGGCCGACGGGAATCCACCCCTCCACTTT.

The chain links TRBV27 to TRBJ2-7; D is perhaps TRBD1 or TRBD2 (5 bases each). Germline V CDR1 and CDR2: MNHEY, SMNVEV (reference sequence). Trimming removed 3 bases at V and 2 bases at J, with 11 bases between. This CDR3 comprises 14 residues. The CDR3 loop is CASSFSRGPYEQYF. The CDR3 coding sequence is TGTGCCAGCAGTTTTAGTAGGGGACCCTACGAGCAGTACTTC.

The J gene is TRBJ2-3, the V gene TRBV11-2; D might be TRBD1 (6 bases). V was trimmed by 1 base and J by 5 bases, leaving 16 bases between them. The CDR3 contains 16 residues. The germline CDR1 and CDR2 sequences are SGHAT and FQNNGV. CDR3 region: CASSLGGHATRDTQYF. CDR3 coding DNA: TGTGCCAGCAGCTTAGGGGGACATGCCACAAGAGATACGCAGTATTTT.

This clonotype was recorded only once. The CDR3 here is CASSRIDGGAGNTIYF. DNA of the CDR3: TGTGCCAGCAGCAGGATAGATGGGGGAGCTGGAAACACCATATATTTT. This sequence joins TRBV3-1 and TRBJ1-3; possible D gene TRBD1, 5 bases. The CDR3 runs 16 residues. Per germline, CDR1 LGHDT and CDR2 YNNKEL (reference sequence). V was clipped by 5 bases and J by 2 bases, with 16 bases between them.

This clonotype was observed a single time. V usage is TRBV30 and J usage is TRBJ1-1, with 7 positions matching TRBD1. Germline-derived CDR1 and CDR2 are GTSNPN and SVGIG (reference sequence). Trimming at V came to 3 bases and at J to 7 bases, leaving 5 bases not matched to a gene. The CDR3 has 12 residues. CDR3 coding DNA: TGTGCCTGGAGCAAATACAGGGGTGAAGCTTTCTTT. This translates into CAWSKYRGEAFF.

This clonotype has more than one count but fewer than ten. V is TRBV27 and J is TRBJ2-5, with a weak D call TRBD1 (6 bases). Trimming left V 5 bases short and J 0 bases short, with 10 bases between. CDR1 MNHEY and CDR2 SMNVEV come from the germline V gene (reference sequence). CDR3 length: 14 amino acids. CDR3 region: CASSPGTHQETQYF. CDR3 coding DNA: TGTGCCAGCAGTCCCGGGACACACCAAGAGACCCAGTACTTC.

This clonotype was recorded once. The V call is TRBV20-1, the J call TRBJ2-3, with 14 bases that match TRBD2. J lost 2 bases, V lost 6 bases, and 13 bases had no gene match. Germline V gene data show CDR1 as DFQATT and CDR2 as SNEGSKA (reference sequence). CDR3 length: 18 residues. This CDR3 reads CSAERGTSGSVNTDTQYF. The CDR3 nucleotides read TGCAGTGCCGAAAGGGGGACTAGCGGGAGCGTGAACACAGATACGCAGTATTTT.

The chain couples TRBV27 to TRBJ2-1, with 9 bases matching TRBD1. The CDR3 extends over 14 amino acids. Germline V gene sequence: CDR1 MNHEY, CDR2 SMNVEV (reference sequence). The V segment lost 2 bases and the J segment 7 bases; nucleotides outside the gene matches: 3. This CDR3 reads CASSLTGTGNEQFF. CDR3 bases: TGTGCCAGCAGTTTAACCGGGACAGGGAATGAGCAGTTCTTC.

The V call is TRBV29-1, the J call TRBJ1-2; D not certain. Trimming shortened V by 2 bases and J by 3 bases, and 13 bases separated the two germline ends. Germline V gene data show CDR1 as SQVTM and CDR2 as ANQGSEA. The CDR3 runs 14 residues. The CDR3 sequence is CSVEWENLDYGYTF. The DNA for the CDR3 is TGCAGCGTTGAATGGGAGAACCTTGACTATGGCTACACCTTC.

V and J are TRBV3-1 and TRBJ2-1; weak D call: TRBD2 (6 bases). V was trimmed by 3 bases and J by 12 bases, leaving 15 bases between them. Germline CDR1 LGHDT, CDR2 YNNKEL (reference sequence). The CDR3 is 13 amino acids. The CDR3 loop reads CASSQFGAGGQFF. The DNA of the CDR3 is TGTGCCAGCAGCCAGTTCGGGGCCGGGGGGCAGTTCTTC.

The chain recombines TRBV7-2 with TRBJ2-7; unclear D gene. This CDR3 contains 11 residues. Trimming cost V 4 bases and J 6 bases, with 7 bases left between them. Per germline, CDR1 SGHTA and CDR2 FQGNSA. CDR3 coding DNA: TGTGCCAGCAGCTATCACAGCGAGCAGTACTTC. It translates to CASSYHSEQYF.

This rearrangement joins TRBV10-2 to TRBJ2-4; no reliable D call. With 2 bases removed from V and 13 bases from J, the gap between germline ends came to 9 bases. Germline values: CDR1 WSHSY, CDR2 SAAADI. The CDR3 has 11 amino acids. The CDR3 nucleotides read TGCGCCAGCAGTGAGGGTCTTGAGCAGTACTTC. This translates into CASSEGLEQYF.

This clonotype was seen just once. V gene TRBV28 combines with J gene TRBJ1-5, with D possibly matching TRBD1 (5 bases). Germline V gene sequence: CDR1 MDHEN, CDR2 SYDVKM. The CDR3 has 11 amino acids. Trimming took 8 bases from V and 8 from J, leaving 10 bases between them. The CDR3 DNA reads TGTGCCAGCGCGAGCAGGGAGCCCCAGCATTTT. It yields the protein CASASREPQHF.

V and J are TRBV6-5 and TRBJ2-7; 7 bases match TRBD2. Trimming took 5 bases from V and 1 from J; bases not matched to a gene: 5. The CDR3 is 14 residues long. Germline CDR1 MNHEY, CDR2 SVGAGI. CDR3 in DNA: TGTGCCAGCAGTAAACCGGGACTATCCTACGAGCAGTACTTC. Its protein is CASSKPGLSYEQYF.

This clonotype was detected only a few times. CDR3 DNA: TGTGCCAGCAGAAAGGGGGGTACTAGGAATGAGCAGTTCTTC. Translated: CASRKGGTRNEQFF. V is TRBV28 and J is TRBJ2-1, with D perhaps assigned TRBD1 or TRBD2 (6 bases each). Trimming stripped 6 bases from V and 7 bases from J, with 16 bases between. Germline CDR1 and CDR2: MDHEN and SYDVKM. This CDR3 contains 14 residues.

In its sample, this clonotype was seen a few times. V and J are TRBV11-2 and TRBJ2-4, with 7 bases fitting TRBD1. The J call may not be correct, given that the DNA end is closer to TRBJ2-7. Germline lookup yields CDR1 SGHAT and CDR2 FQNNGV. This CDR3 region has 13 residues. This CDR3 reads CASLGTESYEQYF. Here the CDR3 DNA reads TGTGCCAGCCTCGGGACAGAGAGCTACGAGCAGTACTTC.